The rows below give T cell receptor beta chains drawn from one sample of a study of cytomegalovirus exposure and HLA in healthy donors. Here immunoSEQ multiplex PCR was the method, and the copy in TCRdb shows in-frame clones only, minus some. The sample consists of 150,000 to 200,000 clones, approximately 80% of them appearing once. Sequencing input: PBMCs. These receptors were obtained from a woman in her 50s in good health and CMV-seronegative. Both conserved end residues are part of each CDR3.

cdr3_length	v_call	cdr3_aa
15	TRBV5-1	CASNPDRPNTGELFF
12	TRBV27	CASRREGHEQYF
15	TRBV28	CASTRQGSGTDTQYF
14	TRBV4-1	CASSHPTRNNEQFF
14	TRBV2	CASSAETGTYGYTF
14	TRBV7-2	CASSTNLNTDTQYF
11	TRBV20-1	CRVGVGAEAFF
16	TRBV28	CASSFQGTAGANVLTF
15	TRBV28	CASRRGDRGSNEQFF
15	TRBV5-1	CASSDPGQGANEQYF
17	TRBV7-2	CASSYSSGGAKSYEQYF
13	TRBV6-5	CASRRGQDTEAFF
13	TRBV27	CASSPQGRDTQYF
15	TRBV19	CASTTPLGQGGPQHF
15	TRBV6-5	CASSYGTGRRSPLHF
16	TRBV7-3	CASSLRVARSYNEQFF
12	TRBV27	CASSSLNEKLFF